The rows below give T cell receptor beta chains drawn from one sample of a study of blood T cell repertoires in COVID-19. The data were produced by immunoSEQ multiplex PCR, yet TCRdb's version contains in-frame clones alone and is incomplete. The repertoire includes some 200,000 clones, around 80% of them detected once, and 5.5% to 7% sits in the top ten. The sample consisted of peripheral blood. These receptors were taken from an older woman with acute or convalescent COVID-19. The CDR3 runs from the conserved cysteine through the conserved F or W.

j_call v_call cdr3_length cdr3_aa
TRBJ2-7 TRBV9 16 CASSVEAIAGRYEQYF
TRBJ1-2 TRBV4-1 14 CASSQELAGYGYTF
TRBJ2-7 TRBV7-2 13 CASSRTGPYEQYF
TRBJ1-6 TRBV10-3 18 CAISPHPEQGTYNSPLHF
TRBJ2-7 TRBV3-1/TRBV3-2 15 CASSPDYPRSLEQYF
TRBJ2-3 TRBV2 13 CASSETGRDTQYF
TRBJ2-7 TRBV14 13 CASSQEPIREQYF
TRBJ2-1 TRBV7-2 15 CASSSGLAGYNEQFF
TRBJ1-4 TRBV29-1 14 CSVRWGNGGEKLFF
TRBJ1-3 TRBV27 14 CASSPPSGLNTIYF
TRBJ2-1 TRBV6-5 15 CASSYSGSSYNEQFF
TRBJ2-3 TRBV11-2 15 CASSTGTGKTDTQYF
TRBJ1-1 TRBV11-2 15 CASSLEGGKNTEAFF
TRBJ2-1 TRBV28 15 CASSSIAGGGNEQFF
TRBJ2-7 TRBV10-3 15 CAIGGRTSGSYEQYF
TRBJ1-6 TRBV3-1/TRBV3-2 14 CASSQSQGGSPLHF
TRBJ2-2 TRBV6-1 15 CASSEVSGHTGELFF
TRBJ1-1 TRBV19 13 CASTNPGNTEAFF
TRBJ2-1 TRBV2 14 CASNLESSYNEQFF
TRBJ2-3 TRBV7-2 16 CASSLIAGAFTDTQYF
TRBJ1-5 TRBV21-1 17 CASSQVGGGILGQPQHF
TRBJ1-5 TRBV2 15 CASRGREVGNQPQHF
TRBJ1-1 TRBV29-1 15 CSVELGEGWNTEAFF
TRBJ2-2 TRBV9 15 CASSVGLANAGELFF
TRBJ2-3 TRBV7-3 20 CASSAGTSGNYWASTDTQYF
TRBJ2-7 TRBV20-1 11 CSAPGGYEQYF
TRBJ1-5 TRBV6-1 13 CASSEAFDRPQHF
TRBJ1-3 TRBV28 15 CASSRQPLSGNTIYF
TRBJ1-3 TRBV19 16 CASSSPTGSSGNTIYF
TRBJ1-1 TRBV11-1 16 CASSFPSTGGDSEAFF
TRBJ1-1 TRBV11-2 15 CASSLAGTGNGEAFF
TRBJ2-7 TRBV27 15 CASSAGLAGSYEQYF
TRBJ1-2 TRBV30 16 CAWSVLGQGPRYGYTF
TRBJ1-3 TRBV6-6 13 CASRTRIGNTIYF
TRBJ2-1 TRBV11-3 12 CASSSGGIEQFF
TRBJ1-1 TRBV7-8 15 CASSDQGAVYTEAFF
TRBJ2-3 TRBV29-1 16 CSVEGLAGGRTDTQYF
TRBJ2-1 TRBV14 19 CASSQGVALATRIYNEQFF
TRBJ1-2 TRBV28 15 CASSLVGGSVYGYTF
TRBJ2-2 TRBV25-1 12 CARSGTNGELFF
TRBJ2-4 TRBV20-1 17 CSASPSYPGTGENIQYF
TRBJ2-7 TRBV5-1 13 CASSPPGRAEQYF
TRBJ2-3 TRBV11-2 15 CASSSGQTDTDTQYF
TRBJ2-1 TRBV24-1 12 CATSEWTDEQFF
TRBJ2-3 TRBV27 15 CASSLSLAGADTQYF
TRBJ2-1 TRBV5-1 16 CASSLGGGQSYNEQFF
TRBJ2-1 TRBV6-2/TRBV6-3 14 CASSSSGASDEQFF
TRBJ1-1 TRBV6-5 13 CASGQGRGTEAFF
TRBJ2-1 TRBV18 15 CASSSLGDGYNEQFF
TRBJ2-7 TRBV28 12 CASSLTGYEQYF
TRBJ2-3 TRBV2 16 CASSEGTSGFTDTQYF
TRBJ2-7 TRBV20-1 11 CSAERDDEQYF